The 3 T cell receptor beta chains below all came from one sample that was sequenced in a study of blood T cell repertoires in COVID-19. The table came from immunoSEQ multiplex PCR; TCRdb's copy has only in-frame clones and leaves some out. The table includes about 160,000 clones, about 87% detected once. Sequenced: peripheral blood. Every receptor here comes from a woman in her sixties or seventies with COVID-19, enrolled during active disease.

The chain links TRBV6-5 to TRBJ1-5, with 8 bases lining up with TRBD1. This CDR3 comprises 15 residues. CDR1 is MNHEY, CDR2 SVGAGI, per germline. V dropped 8 bases and J dropped 1; count of bases not matched to a gene: 7. In DNA form, the CDR3 reads TGTGCCAGCGCCCGAGGACAGGGAAGCAATCAGCCCCAGCATTTT. Its protein product is CASARGQGSNQPQHF.

The rearrangement joins TRBV11-2 to TRBJ1-4; TRBD1 matches at 9 bases. The ends lost 4 bases at V and 8 bases at J; junction bases unmatched: 8. This CDR3 is 15 amino acids long. CDR1 and CDR2 from the germline V gene are SGHAT and FQNNGV. For the CDR3, the DNA is TGTGCCAGCAGCTACAGACAGGGGGTTTACGAAAAACTGTTTTTT. As protein: CASSYRQGVYEKLFF. Supplemented by reference TRBV11-2 and TRBJ1-4, the full variable domain reads EAGVAQSPRYKIIEKRQSVAFWCNPISGHATLYWYQQILGQGPKLLIQFQNNGVVDDSQLPKDRFSAERLKGVDSTLKIQPAKLEDSAVYLCASSYRQGVYEKLFFGSGTQLSVL.

The CDR3 here is CASRNVGGGTDTQYF. CDR3 bases: TGTGCCAGCAGAAATGTGGGGGGGGGCACAGATACGCAGTATTTT. The V gene is TRBV27, the J gene TRBJ2-3, with 7 bases that match TRBD2. The germline CDR1 and CDR2 sequences are MNHEY and SMNVEV (reference sequence). The junction had 7 bases not matched to a gene; V was cut back by 6 bases and J by 1 base. The CDR3 has 15 amino acids.